Sequencing of this T cell receptor (beta chain) was carried out in a study of T-cell memory formation after mild COVID-19. Study-wide points: From day 15 to 85, contracting clones were balanced between CD4 and CD8, whereas later expanders leaned toward CD4+.

There are a few counts of this clonotype. The antigen remains unidentified. TCRdb re-analysed the 5' RACE reads in MiXCR, keeping a single row per CDR3 protein. Of hundreds of thousands of distinct CDR3 sequences in the sample, less than 25% were seen once. The CDR3 contains 18 residues. Germline CDR1 and CDR2: MNHEY and SVGEGT. Germline trimming cut 5 bases from V and 0 bases from J; bases unmatched to any gene: 16. The sample was PBMCs or a T cell subset sorted from them (not recorded which). The TCR sequence derives from a man aged 18-30 years who had mild COVID-19 (a few samples of this study predate the infection). Cell type and time point are not known. The chain combines TRBV6-2 or TRBV6-3 with TRBJ2-7, with 7 positions matching TRBD1. The DNA for the CDR3 is TGTGCCAGCAGTCCAGCGCCCCGGGACAGATTCTTCTCCTACGAGCAGTACGTC. Its translation: CASSPAPRDRFFSYEQYV.